The sequence of this T cell receptor (beta chain) was determined in a study of neurological immune-mediated disorders. Study summary: The roughly 34 patients with multiple sclerosis comprised around 30 relapsing-remitting cases and 3 secondary progressive cases.

5'RACE with 10-nucleotide random UMIs produced the cDNA. TCRdb reprocessed the 5' RACE reads with MiXCR, giving one entry per CDR3 protein. The repertoire holds about 95,000 distinct CDR3 sequences, with approximately 3.3% as singletons. This clonotype was seen repeatedly, ten times or more. This CDR3 is 14 amino acids long. Trimming at V came to 5 bases and at J to 5 bases, leaving 6 bases not matched to a gene. Germline values: CDR1 SGHDN, CDR2 FVKESK. The sequence was collected from a young woman with multiple sclerosis. The J gene is TRBJ1-1, the V gene TRBV14; 9 nucleotides match TRBD1. Sequenced input: PBMCs. The CDR3: CASSRDRAGTEAFF. CDR3 in DNA: TGTGCCAGCAGCAGGGACAGGGCCGGGACTGAAGCTTTCTTT.